One sample yielded the 8 T cell receptor beta chains listed below, sequenced in a study of vaccination and CD4 T cells after COVID-19. The time point: late sampling 161 to 241 days after vaccination in a few convalescent patients. MiXCR, run by TCRdb on the PCR reads, gives a single entry per CDR3 protein. The sample lists 35,000 to 45,000 distinct CDR3 sequences, around 39% occurring once. Sequencing used CD4+ T cells from blood, obtained about 7 months after SARS-CoV-2 vaccination. The source is a human donor who had recovered from COVID-19.

In this sample, this clonotype turned up a few times. The rearrangement links TRBV25-1 to TRBJ1-2; 12 bases align to TRBD1. CDR1 is MGHDK and CDR2 is SYGVNS in the germline V gene. The J segment lost 4 bases and the V segment lost 6 bases, leaving 3 bases of the junction unmatched. The CDR3 length is 14 residues. DNA for the CDR3: TGTGCCAGCAGCGGGACAGGGGGCGCCTATGGCTACACCTTC. The encoded protein is CASSGTGGAYGYTF.

This chain links TRBV28 with TRBJ2-7; TRBD1 matches at 8 bases. The CDR3 contains 17 residues. Germline CDR1 is MDHEN and CDR2 is SYDVKM. The V and J ends lost 5 bases and 4 bases, in that order; junction bases with no gene match: 16. The CDR3 loop reads CASSPRGWAGGGYEQYF. The CDR3 DNA follows: TGTGCCAGCAGTCCGAGAGGGTGGGCAGGGGGCGGGTACGAGCAGTACTTC.

V and J are TRBV21-1 and TRBJ1-6; TRBD1, the D gene given by the table, was not confirmed from the DNA. TRBV21-1 is reported as a pseudogene. The CDR3 contains 15 residues. The chain's CDR3 is CASRWDRGSNSPLHF. In DNA form, the CDR3 reads TGTGCCAGCAGGTGGGACAGGGGGAGTAATTCACCCCTCCACTTT.

This clonotype was seen a handful of times. The chain joins TRBV15 to TRBJ1-2; D unclear. The CDR3 sequence is 13 residues long. V was cut by 1 base and J by 8 bases, with 11 bases left in between. CDR1 is LNHNV, CDR2 YYDKDF, per germline (reference sequence). For the CDR3, the DNA is TGTGCCACCAGCAGAGGGTTATTGGAGGGCTACACCTTC. Translation: CATSRGLLEGYTF.

J is TRBJ1-5 and V is TRBV28, with D unclear. CDR3 length equals 15 residues. V gave up 6 bases and J gave up 7 bases, with 19 bases separating them. Germline values: CDR1 MDHEN, CDR2 SYDVKM. DNA for the CDR3: TGTGCCAGCAGCCGCGGTGGGGTAGGCGGCCAGCCCCAGCATTTT. Translation gives CASSRGGVGGQPQHF. Looking up the rest from reference TRBV28 and TRBJ1-5 gives the full variable domain: DVKVTQSSRYLVKRTGEKVFLECVQDMDHENMFWYRQDPGLGLRLIYFSYDVKMKEKGDIPEGYSVSREKKERFSLILESASTNQTSMYLCASSRGGVGGQPQHFGDGTRLSIL.

J is TRBJ2-5 and V is TRBV4-2; no firm D call. Trimming removed 0 bases at V and 2 bases at J, with 7 bases between. Germline-derived CDR1 and CDR2 are LGHNA and YNFKEQ. This CDR3 contains 14 residues. The CDR3 loop is CASSQEATQETQYF. In DNA, the CDR3 is TGTGCCAGCAGCCAAGAGGCGACACAAGAGACCCAGTACTTC.

The J gene is TRBJ1-5, the V gene TRBV19; D remains unclear. The CDR3 is made up of 15 amino acids. V lost 5 bases and J lost 0, with 11 bases in between. CDR1 and CDR2 (germline): LNHDA, SQIVND (reference sequence). The CDR3 nucleotides read TGTGCCAGTAGTTCAGCATGGAATAGCAATCAGCCCCAGCATTTT. Encoded protein: CASSSAWNSNQPQHF.

This chain links TRBV2 with TRBJ2-3, with 7 nucleotides matching TRBD1. CDR1 is SNHLY, CDR2 FYNNEI, per germline. The CDR3 runs 20 residues. Germline trimming cut 1 base from V and 4 bases from J; bases unmatched to any gene: 20. CDR3 amino acids: CASSEEGGFPNSKGADTQYF. CDR3 nucleotide sequence: TGTGCCAGCAGTGAAGAAGGGGGCTTCCCCAACTCTAAAGGGGCAGATACGCAGTATTTT.